The 25 T cell receptor beta chains reported below all come from one sample, sequenced in a study of T cell repertoires in cytomegalovirus infection. MiXCR, applied by TCRdb to the reads, yields one record per CDR3 protein. The sample carries almost 300,000 distinct CDR3 sequences, about 9.2% recorded once. Sequencing was carried out using PBMCs. The receptors were sampled from a human donor in good health (CMV status not recorded). Some clones in this sample may be carry-over from other donors' samples.

This clonotype was found many times. This chain joins TRBV28 and TRBJ2-6; tentative D call: TRBD1 (6 bases). V lost 8 bases and J lost 1, with 15 bases in between. Germline V gene lookup returns CDR1 MDHEN and CDR2 SYDVKM. The CDR3 totals 16 residues. The CDR3 region is CASRKDRPSGANVLTF. The CDR3 DNA is TGTGCCAGCCGAAAGGACAGACCATCTGGGGCCAACGTCCTGACTTTC.

CDR3 coding DNA: TGTGCCAGTGGACCGGGTTCCAACTATGGCTACACCTTC. Protein: CASGPGSNYGYTF. This chain joins TRBV12-3 or TRBV12-4 and TRBJ1-2, with D hard to call. The CDR3 extends over 13 amino acids. Trimming took 9 bases from V and 2 from J, leaving 13 bases between them.

This clonotype turned up a few times. V and J are TRBV7-2 and TRBJ2-5; perhaps TRBD1 as D (6 bases). The CDR3 loop spans 15 amino acids. The ends were cut back, 7 bases at V and 3 bases at J, with 18 bases in the middle. The V gene's germline CDR1 is SGHTA and CDR2 FQGNSA. CDR3 bases: TGTGCCAGCACCGCTCCGGGACAATTGAAAGAGACCCAGTACTTC. Protein sequence: CASTAPGQLKETQYF. The full variable domain, completed using reference TRBV7-2 and TRBJ2-5, is GAGVSQSPSNKVTEKGKDVELRCDPISGHTALYWYRQSLGQGLEFLIYFQGNSAPDKSGLPSDRFSAERTGGSVSTLTIQRTQQEDSAVYLCASTAPGQLKETQYFGPGTRLLVL.

The chain is built from TRBV7-6 and TRBJ2-1; D not certain. The germline V gene encodes CDR1 SGHVS and CDR2 FNYEAQ. Trimming took 5 bases from V and 0 from J, leaving 14 bases between them. This CDR3 comprises 16 residues. In DNA form, the CDR3 reads TGTGCCAGCAGCCCCTCGTATCGGCGCTCCTACAATGAGCAGTTCTTC. Translating it yields CASSPSYRRSYNEQFF.

This clonotype showed up many times. The rearrangement links TRBV29-1 to TRBJ1-1, with TRBD1 matching 12 bases. The V segment lost 6 bases and the J segment 4 bases; nucleotides outside the gene matches: 12. Germline-derived CDR1 and CDR2 are SQVTM and ANQGSEA. There are 16 residues in the CDR3. For the CDR3, the DNA is TGCAGCGTGTTAGCCGGGACAGGGGGCGCGGGCACTGAAGCTTTCTTT. Encoded protein: CSVLAGTGGAGTEAFF.

The chain links TRBV15 to TRBJ2-1, with 11 bases fitting TRBD1. CDR3 length equals 16 residues. V dropped 4 bases and J dropped 3; count of bases not matched to a gene: 5. Germline V gene lookup returns CDR1 LNHNV and CDR2 YYDKDF (reference sequence). CDR3 in amino acids: CATSTPDRGLYNEQFF. CDR3 DNA: TGTGCCACCAGCACCCCGGACAGGGGGCTCTACAATGAGCAGTTCTTC.

This clonotype was detected many times. The gene calls are TRBV9 and TRBJ2-3; D is possibly TRBD1 (6 bases). Germline V gene sequence: CDR1 SGDLS, CDR2 YYNGEE. This CDR3 is 15 amino acids long. With 0 bases removed from V and 2 bases from J, the gap between germline ends came to 10 bases. The CDR3 here is CASSVGQATTDTQYF. The CDR3 DNA reads as TGTGCCAGCAGCGTAGGACAGGCTACCACAGATACGCAGTATTTT.

This clonotype occurred a few times. The chain employs TRBV20-1 and TRBJ2-1; 10 bases fit TRBD1. V lost 1 base, J lost 12 bases, and 6 bases stayed unmatched. The CDR3 loop spans 13 amino acids. Per germline, CDR1 DFQATT and CDR2 SNEGSKA (reference sequence). The CDR3 sequence: CSARVKDRGGQFF. Here the CDR3 DNA reads TGCAGTGCTAGAGTTAAGGACAGGGGGGGGCAGTTCTTC.

This clonotype appeared many times. This rearrangement joins TRBV7-2 to TRBJ2-3, with TRBD2 matching 11 bases. V shed 3 bases, J shed 2 bases, and the junction held 13 bases outside the gene matches. Germline V gene sequence: CDR1 SGHTA, CDR2 FQGNSA. The CDR3 extends over 19 amino acids. CDR3 sequence (DNA): TGTGCCAGCAGCTTTACTGGACTAGCGGGTTTCCGATCCACAGATACGCAGTATTTT. Protein: CASSFTGLAGFRSTDTQYF.

The sample holds many counts of this clonotype. The V gene is TRBV7-2, the J gene TRBJ1-5; D may be TRBD1 (5 bases). V was pared by 2 bases and J by 2 bases, with 16 bases between. Germline values: CDR1 SGHTA, CDR2 FQGNSA. The CDR3 loop spans 17 amino acids. In DNA form, the CDR3 reads TGTGCCAGCAGCTTAAGGGTCAGGGAGTCCGGCAATCAGCCCCAGCATTTT. It specifies CASSLRVRESGNQPQHF.

This clonotype has a count of ten or more. The chain combines TRBV25-1 with TRBJ1-2, with TRBD1 identical over 8 bases. Germline V CDR1 and CDR2: MGHDK, SYGVNS. V dropped 6 bases and J dropped 3; count of bases not matched to a gene: 6. CDR3 length: 14 residues. The CDR3 region has the DNA TGTGCCAGCAGCCGACAGGGGATAGACTATGGCTACACCTTC. Translating gives CASSRQGIDYGYTF.

This clonotype was seen many times. CDR3 residues: CASSFRTGRGYTF. In DNA, the CDR3 is TGTGCCAGCAGTTTTAGGACAGGAAGGGGCTACACCTTC. J is TRBJ1-2 and V is TRBV12-3 or TRBV12-4; 7 bases fit TRBD1. With V trimmed by 3 bases and J by 8 bases, 6 bases remained unmatched. The CDR3 has 13 residues.

The sample holds many counts of this clonotype. The chain uses TRBV6-2 or TRBV6-3 and TRBJ2-1, with a tentative D call TRBD1 (6 bases). The V gene lost 0 bases and the J gene lost 3 bases, with 12 bases spanning the gap. CDR3 length: 16 residues. Germline assignment: CDR1 MNHEY and CDR2 SVGEGT. The CDR3 DNA is TGTGCCAGCAGTTACTCAACAGGGTTCCTCTACAATGAGCAGTTCTTC. Protein sequence: CASSYSTGFLYNEQFF.

The table lists this clonotype with a count of one. Being one base from a much bigger clone, this may be a read error. The chain employs TRBV7-9 and TRBJ1-1; a possible D gene is TRBD1 (6 bases). The germline V gene has CDR1 SEHNR and CDR2 FQNEAQ (reference sequence). The CDR3 spans 16 residues. The CDR3 bases are TGTGCCAGCAGCTTAGACGGGACATCTCGGGGCACTGCAGCTTTCTTT. Its protein product is CASSLDGTSRGTAAFF.

This clonotype was counted ten times or more. The chain combines TRBV5-5 with TRBJ2-1; D remains unclear. This CDR3 has 12 amino acids. Germline assignment: CDR1 SGHKS and CDR2 YYEKEE (reference sequence). Between the trimmed V and J ends, which lost 3 bases and 8 bases, there was a span of 9 bases. The CDR3: CASSWGGDEQFF. Written as DNA, the CDR3 is TGTGCCAGCAGCTGGGGTGGTGATGAGCAGTTCTTC.

This clonotype occurred many times. The V call is TRBV19, the J call TRBJ2-2; 8 nucleotides match TRBD1. The V gene's germline CDR1 is LNHDA and CDR2 SQIVND (reference sequence). The V and J ends lost 7 bases and 7 bases, in that order; junction bases with no gene match: 11. This CDR3 is built from 15 residues. The CDR3: CASTARQGIGGELFF. As DNA, the CDR3 is TGTGCCAGTACCGCCCGACAGGGGATTGGCGGGGAGCTGTTTTTT.

This clonotype was seen ten or more times. This rearrangement joins TRBV7-2 to TRBJ2-5; D might be TRBD2 (5 bases). CDR1 is SGHTA and CDR2 is FQGNSA in the germline V gene. V gave up 2 bases and J gave up 1 base, with 8 bases separating them. The CDR3 extends over 14 amino acids. The DNA for the CDR3 is TGTGCCAGCAGCTTACACGGGATCCAAGAGACCCAGTACTTC. Translating gives CASSLHGIQETQYF.

The genes are TRBV7-9 and TRBJ1-5; unclear D gene. CDR1 is SEHNR, CDR2 FQNEAQ, per germline (reference sequence). Trimming stripped 1 base from V and 1 base from J, with 11 bases between. The CDR3 length is 16 residues. The CDR3 sequence: CASSLGPSQSNQPQHF. The CDR3 nucleotides read TGTGCCAGCAGCTTAGGCCCTAGCCAGAGCAATCAGCCCCAGCATTTT.

This clonotype was recorded many times. The V call is TRBV7-9, the J call TRBJ1-5; tentatively, D is TRBD1 (6 bases). V lost 0 bases and J lost 7, with 19 bases in between. In germline, CDR1 is SEHNR, CDR2 FQNEAQ (reference sequence). This CDR3 contains 17 residues. The CDR3 spells CASSLAMGSGARQPQHF. In DNA form, the CDR3 reads TGTGCCAGCAGCTTAGCAATGGGGTCAGGGGCACGGCAGCCCCAGCATTTT.

The chain links TRBV2 to TRBJ2-7; 8 bases are a match to TRBD2. The trim removed 10 bases at V and 1 base at J, leaving 9 bases unmatched. This CDR3 comprises 14 residues. The germline V gene encodes CDR1 SNHLY and CDR2 FYNNEI. The CDR3 sequence is CATRPGGGSYEQYF. CDR3 bases: TGTGCCACCCGACCGGGCGGGGGGTCCTACGAGCAGTACTTC.

This clonotype has ten or more counts. V is TRBV7-9 and J is TRBJ1-6, with 7 bases fitting TRBD1. This CDR3 has 14 residues. Trimming removed 5 bases from V and 14 bases from J; junction bases left unmatched: 12. Germline V CDR1 and CDR2: SEHNR, FQNEAQ (reference sequence). The CDR3 nucleotides are TGTGCCAGCAGCCTAGGGACAGACAGTGTATCCCTCCACTTT. This sequence encodes CASSLGTDSVSLHF.

V and J are TRBV4-2 and TRBJ1-1; no reliable D call. This CDR3 spans 12 amino acids. V was clipped by 4 bases and J by 6 bases, with 9 bases between them. Germline CDR1 is LGHNA and CDR2 is YNFKEQ. The CDR3 region has the DNA TGTGCCAGCAGCCCTGGAACGGCTGAAGCTTTCTTT. The encoded protein is CASSPGTAEAFF.

The rearrangement uses TRBV28 and TRBJ2-3; 12 nucleotides agree with TRBD1. The V segment lost 3 bases and the J segment 2 bases; nucleotides outside the gene matches: 12. CDR1 and CDR2 (germline): MDHEN, SYDVKM. This CDR3 region has 19 residues. CDR3 DNA: TGTGCCAGCAGTTTGCCGCGATCCGGGACAGGGGGCTTCACAGATACGCAGTATTTT. The encoded protein is CASSLPRSGTGGFTDTQYF. The whole variable domain, filled in from reference TRBV28 and TRBJ2-3, reads DVKVTQSSRYLVKRTGEKVFLECVQDMDHENMFWYRQDPGLGLRLIYFSYDVKMKEKGDIPEGYSVSREKKERFSLILESASTNQTSMYLCASSLPRSGTGGFTDTQYFGPGTRLTVL.

V and J are TRBV12-5 and TRBJ2-2; D is undetermined. CDR1 and CDR2 (germline): LGHNT, FRNRAP. The V end was cut by 4 bases, the J end by 4 bases, with 7 bases between. The CDR3 has 13 residues. The CDR3 DNA follows: TGTGCTAGTGGTTCACTGGGCACCGGGGAGCTGTTTTTT. Residues: CASGSLGTGELFF. The full variable domain, its missing parts supplied by reference TRBV12-5 and TRBJ2-2, is DARVTQTPRHKVTEMGQEVTMRCQPILGHNTVFWYRQTMMQGLELLAYFRNRAPLDDSGMPKDRFSAEMPDATLATLKIQPSEPRDSAVYFCASGSLGTGELFFGEGSRLTVL.

This clonotype was counted a few times. J is TRBJ2-1 and V is TRBV19; 12 nucleotides agree with TRBD2. CDR1 LNHDA and CDR2 SQIVND come from the germline V gene (reference sequence). Trimming removed 6 bases from V and 6 bases from J; junction bases left unmatched: 3. CDR3 length: 14 amino acids. This chain's CDR3 is CASRKTSGGNEQFF. CDR3 nucleotides: TGTGCCAGTAGGAAGACTAGCGGGGGCAATGAGCAGTTCTTC. Full variable domain (outside the CDR3, taken from reference TRBV19 and TRBJ2-1): DGGITQSPKYLFRKEGQNVTLSCEQNLNHDAMYWYRQDPGQGLRLIYYSQIVNDFQKGDIAEGYSVSREKKESFPLTVTSAQKNPTAFYLCASRKTSGGNEQFFGPGTRLTVL.